A selection of T cell receptor beta chains follows, all from one sample in a study of control samples from healthy donors and cancer patients. Clones were read by immunoSEQ multiplex PCR, and TCRdb kept only the in-frame ones, dropping some. This table holds over 40,000 clones, more than 70% found once. The source material was PBMCs. The receptors originated from a man aged 50 or older with head and neck cancer. Each CDR3 is given with its conserved first and last residue. A D gene is named only where the DNA matches it firmly. Size is stated for part of the rows, as once, few or many counts, or as a class when the clone is expanded.

d_call	clone_size	j_call	v_call	cdr3_nt	cdr3_aa
-	-	TRBJ1-2	TRBV6-1	TGTGCCAGCAGTGAACTATCGGGGCCTAACTATGGCTACACCTTC	CASSELSGPNYGYTF
TRBD1	-	TRBJ2-1	TRBV11-2	TGTGCCAGCAGCATCGGGACAGGGTTCTACAATGAGCAGTTCTTC	CASSIGTGFYNEQFF
-	-	TRBJ1-6	TRBV27	TGTGCCAGCAGCCTATCCGGGGGGAATTCACCCCTCCACTTT	CASSLSGGNSPLHF
-	-	TRBJ2-2	TRBV11-2	TGTGCCAGCAGCTTAGGGACAGTCCGCTCCGGGGAGCTGTTTTTT	CASSLGTVRSGELFF
TRBD2	-	TRBJ2-1	TRBV2	TGTGCCAGCAAAGGACTAGCGACTTCCTACAATGAGCAGTTCTTC	CASKGLATSYNEQFF
-	-	TRBJ2-3	TRBV20-1	TGCAGTGCTAGACAACGGGGTACGCAGTATTTT	CSARQRGTQYF
-	-	TRBJ2-7	TRBV5-6	TGTGCCAGCAGCTTTCTAAGGGCCCCTACCTACGAGCAGTACTTC	CASSFLRAPTYEQYF
-	-	TRBJ1-5	TRBV6-5	TGTGCCAGCAGTTATTCAGGTTCCAGGGACAATCAGCCCCAGCATTTT	CASSYSGSRDNQPQHF
-	-	TRBJ2-5	TRBV7-2	TGTGCCAGCAGCCTCATAAGTCAAGAGACCCAGTACTTC	CASSLISQETQYF
-	-	TRBJ1-2	TRBV28	TGTGCCAGCAGTTTACTGGGGGAGGGCTACACCTTC	CASSLLGEGYTF
-	-	TRBJ2-7	TRBV11-2	TGTGCCAGCAGCTCGTACGAGCAGTACTTC	CASSSYEQYF
-	-	TRBJ2-1	TRBV28	TGTGCCACACGGTTTCAACAGGGCTTCTCGGATGAGCAGTTCTTC	CATRFQQGFSDEQFF
-	-	TRBJ2-1	TRBV11-2	TGTGCCAGCAGCGCACACAATGAGCAGTTCTTC	CASSAHNEQFF
TRBD1	-	TRBJ2-5	TRBV11-2	TGTGCCAGCAGCTTCGGGACAGTGTACCAAGAGACCCAGTACTTC	CASSFGTVYQETQYF
TRBD2	-	TRBJ2-5	TRBV10-3	TGTGCCATCAGTGAACCGGGACTAGCGGGAGGCGGTGAGACCCAGTACTTC	CAISEPGLAGGGETQYF
TRBD2	-	TRBJ2-5	TRBV6-4	TGTGCCAGCAGTGAAGAGCGGGAGTCGGGGACCCAGTACTTC	CASSEERESGTQYF
-	-	TRBJ1-1	TRBV10-3	TGTGCCATCAGTGAGCTGGTGGACATACCGAACACTGAAGCTTTCTTT	CAISELVDIPNTEAFF
TRBD2	-	TRBJ2-1	TRBV7-3	TGTGCCAGCAGCTTATTTAATAGCGGGTACAATGAGCAGTTCTTC	CASSLFNSGYNEQFF
-	few	TRBJ2-1	TRBV4-1	TGCGCCAGCAGCCCCGCCGCGACAAGAAGATATAATGAGCAGTTCTTC	CASSPAATRRYNEQFF
-	-	TRBJ2-7	TRBV10-3	TGTGCCGCACGGGGAGGCTCAAACGAGCAGTACTTC	CAARGGSNEQYF
TRBD1	-	TRBJ2-7	TRBV19	TGTGCCAGTAGTACCGGGACAGGATCCTACGAGCAGTACTTC	CASSTGTGSYEQYF
-	-	TRBJ2-1	TRBV7-3	TGTGCCAGCAGGCCACCGGGGGCGACCTCCTACAATGAGCAGTTCTTC	CASRPPGATSYNEQFF